This TCR beta chain was observed in a study of radiotherapy plus CTLA-4 blockade in lung cancer. As for the study in general: Of the patients, about 17% showed objective responses and around 34% attained disease control. Study-level findings and limits: There was expansion of tumor-derived TCR clones in blood after radiotherapy plus ipilimumab. The best prediction of response reportedly came from early blood T cell clone dynamics, with interferon-beta.

CTLA-4 blockade with ipilimumab, together with focal radiation, was given to patients with chemo-refractory metastatic non-small-cell lung cancer. Comments on this clone: Its target is not known.

The table came from immunoSEQ multiplex PCR; TCRdb's copy has only in-frame clones and leaves some out. The sample includes about 97,000 clones, around 74% of them seen just once. CDR1 is SGHRS and CDR2 is YFSETQ in the germline V gene. V lost 0 bases and J lost 4; bases outside the gene matches: 4. This CDR3 is 15 amino acids long. The rearrangement joins TRBV5-1 to TRBJ2-5; 9 bases fit TRBD1. The sample here was peripheral blood, taken from a patient treated with radiotherapy plus ipilimumab. The sequence came from a human donor with non-small cell lung cancer who had a partial response to radiotherapy plus ipilimumab. Some clones in this sample may be carry-over from other donors' samples. The DNA for the CDR3 is TGCGCCAGCAGCTTGGGGGACAGGGTAGGAGAGACCCAGTACTTC. Its translation: CASSLGDRVGETQYF.